This T cell receptor (beta chain) was sequenced in a study of monozygotic twins with inflammatory bowel disease. Researchers used template switching to add UMIs featuring a 6-nucleotide sample barcode. Researchers put TCRalpha and TCRbeta cDNA through two nested PCRs lasting roughly 15 and 9 cycles. TCRdb reprocessed the 5' RACE reads, with one entry per CDR3 protein and no DNA. This listing includes just over 300,000 distinct CDR3 sequences. The CDR3 runs to 15 residues. Germline CDR1 DFQATT, CDR2 SNEGSKA (reference sequence). Notes on the study in general: Perhaps reflecting limited power, concordant and discordant twins did not differ in repertoire similarity. Immunosuppressive treatments differing between patients may have added repertoire variability.

Concerning this clonotype itself: Antigen unknown.

The source of this sequence is a human donor with ulcerative colitis or Crohn's disease, or a healthy co-twin of an affected twin (not recorded which). The source material was blood. The chain employs TRBV20-1 and TRBJ2-1; the TRBD2 assignment by TCRdb is unverifiable without DNA. CDR3 sequence: CSASTSGRTYNEQFF.